A single T cell receptor (beta chain) is shown here with its context. V dropped 3 bases and J dropped 0 bases, with 8 bases sitting between them. The germline V gene encodes CDR1 MNHEY and CDR2 SMNVEV (reference sequence). CDR3 length: 14 amino acids. These data belong to a study of blood T cell repertoires in COVID-19. TCRdb's copy holds only in-frame clones and misses some; the assay was immunoSEQ multiplex PCR. The table has about 210,000 clones, 65% to 90% seen once. This TCR came from a man aged 50 to 60 with COVID-19, enrolled during active disease. The J gene is TRBJ1-1, the V gene TRBV27; no clear D gene. Sequencing was performed on peripheral blood. The CDR3, as DNA: TGTGCCAGCAGTTTTGGAACAGTGAACACTGAAGCTTTCTTT. Its translation: CASSFGTVNTEAFF.